The clone carrying this T cell receptor beta chain occurred many times. Antigen specificity is unknown. These data originate in a study of molecular identifiers for immune sequencing clone quantification. Study-wide findings and caveats: Beyond 20 RNA copies, clones held over 97% of effector molecules, compared with under 1% in naive cells. Highly expanded clones may be undercounted when identical TCR molecules share barcodes.

Deletions cut 3 bases from V and 2 bases from J, with 8 bases between. This CDR3 has 13 amino acids. CD8+CD4-CCR7+CD45RA+ sorting gave the naive CD8 T cells. TCRdb ran MiXCR on the PCR reads and lists one entry per CDR3 protein. The table has about 500,000 distinct CDR3 sequences, over 20% seen once. Sequencing input: naive CD8+ T cells from blood, with Jurkat cell RNA spiked in. The subset here: FACS-sorted CD8+CD4-CCR7+CD45RA+ naive T cells. This receptor was identified in a human donor in good health. Some libraries in this study had Jurkat cell RNA spiked in. The chain links TRBV12-3 or TRBV12-4 to TRBJ2-7; D is unclear. As DNA, the CDR3 is TGTGCCAGCAGTTTTGTGGGCACCTACGAGCAGTACTTC. The encoded protein is CASSFVGTYEQYF.